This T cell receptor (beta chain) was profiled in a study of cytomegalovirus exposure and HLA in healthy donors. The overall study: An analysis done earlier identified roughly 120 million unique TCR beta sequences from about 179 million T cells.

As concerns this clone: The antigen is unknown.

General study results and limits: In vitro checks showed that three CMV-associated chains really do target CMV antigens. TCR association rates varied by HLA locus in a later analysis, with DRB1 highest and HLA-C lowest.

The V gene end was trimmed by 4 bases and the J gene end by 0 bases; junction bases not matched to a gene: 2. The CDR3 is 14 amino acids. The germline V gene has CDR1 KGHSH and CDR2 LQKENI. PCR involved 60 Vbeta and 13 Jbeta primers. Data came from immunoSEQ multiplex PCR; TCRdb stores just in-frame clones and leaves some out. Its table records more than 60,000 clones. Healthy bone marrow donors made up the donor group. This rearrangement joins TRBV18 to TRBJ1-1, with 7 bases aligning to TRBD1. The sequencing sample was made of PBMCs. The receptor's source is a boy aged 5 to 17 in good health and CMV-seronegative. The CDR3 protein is CASSLTGMNTEAFF. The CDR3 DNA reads TGTGCCAGCTCACTGACAGGGATGAACACTGAAGCTTTCTTT.